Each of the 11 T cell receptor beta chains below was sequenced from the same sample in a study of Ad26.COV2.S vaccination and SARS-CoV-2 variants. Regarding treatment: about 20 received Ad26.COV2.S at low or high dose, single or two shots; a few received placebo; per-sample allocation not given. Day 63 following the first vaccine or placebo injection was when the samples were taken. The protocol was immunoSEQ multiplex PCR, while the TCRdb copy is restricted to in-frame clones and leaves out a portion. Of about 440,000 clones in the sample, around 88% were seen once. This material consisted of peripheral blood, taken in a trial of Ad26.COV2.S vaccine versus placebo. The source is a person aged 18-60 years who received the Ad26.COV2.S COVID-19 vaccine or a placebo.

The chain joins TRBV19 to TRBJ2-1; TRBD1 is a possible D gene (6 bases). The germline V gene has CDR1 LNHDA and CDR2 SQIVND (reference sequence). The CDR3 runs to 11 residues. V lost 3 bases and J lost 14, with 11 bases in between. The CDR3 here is CASSIDRWKFF. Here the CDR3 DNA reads TGTGCCAGTAGTATCGACAGGTGGAAGTTCTTC.

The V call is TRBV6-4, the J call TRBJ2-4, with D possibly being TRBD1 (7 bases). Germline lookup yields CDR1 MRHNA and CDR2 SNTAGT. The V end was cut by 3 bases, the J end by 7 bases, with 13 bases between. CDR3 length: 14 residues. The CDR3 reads CASSERQGGNIQYF. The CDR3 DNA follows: TGTGCCAGCAGTGAGCGGCAGGGGGGTAACATTCAGTACTTC.

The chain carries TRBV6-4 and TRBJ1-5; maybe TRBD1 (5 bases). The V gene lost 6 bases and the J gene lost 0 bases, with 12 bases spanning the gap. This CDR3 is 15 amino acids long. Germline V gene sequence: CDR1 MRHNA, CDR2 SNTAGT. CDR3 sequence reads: CASSPDINSNQPQHF. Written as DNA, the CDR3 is TGTGCCAGCAGCCCGGACATCAATAGCAATCAGCCCCAGCATTTT.

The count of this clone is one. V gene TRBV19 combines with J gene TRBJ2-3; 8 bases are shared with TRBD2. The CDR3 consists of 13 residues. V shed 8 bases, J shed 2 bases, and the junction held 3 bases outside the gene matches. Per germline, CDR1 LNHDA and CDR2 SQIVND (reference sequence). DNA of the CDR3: TGTGCCAGTGGAGCGGGAGCCACAGATACGCAGTATTTT. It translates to CASGAGATDTQYF.

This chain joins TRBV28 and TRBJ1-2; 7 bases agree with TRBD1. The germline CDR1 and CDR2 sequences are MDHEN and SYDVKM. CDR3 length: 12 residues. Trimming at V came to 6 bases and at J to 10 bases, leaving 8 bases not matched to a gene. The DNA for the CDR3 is TGTGCCAGCAGCGTTGTGGGACAGCCCTACACCTTC. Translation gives CASSVVGQPYTF.

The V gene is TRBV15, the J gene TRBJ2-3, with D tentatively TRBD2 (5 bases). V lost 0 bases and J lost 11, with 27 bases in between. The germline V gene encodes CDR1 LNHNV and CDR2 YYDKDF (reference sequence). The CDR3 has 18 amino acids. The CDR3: CATSRDLYSTIEPVGQYF. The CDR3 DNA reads TGTGCCACCAGCAGAGACCTTTACTCGACTATAGAGCCGGTAGGGCAGTATTTT.

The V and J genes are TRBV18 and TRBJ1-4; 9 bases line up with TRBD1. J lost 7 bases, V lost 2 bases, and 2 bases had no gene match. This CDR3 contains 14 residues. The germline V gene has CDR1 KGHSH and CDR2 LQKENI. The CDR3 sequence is CASSPSQGAEKLFF. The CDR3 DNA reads TGTGCCAGCTCACCATCACAGGGGGCTGAAAAACTGTTTTTT.

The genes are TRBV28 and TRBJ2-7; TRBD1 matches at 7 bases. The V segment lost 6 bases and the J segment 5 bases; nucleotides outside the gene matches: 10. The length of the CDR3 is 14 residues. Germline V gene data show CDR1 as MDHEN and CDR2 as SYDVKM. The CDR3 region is CASSPDRLSDEQYF. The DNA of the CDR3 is TGTGCCAGCAGCCCGGACAGGTTATCTGACGAGCAGTACTTC.

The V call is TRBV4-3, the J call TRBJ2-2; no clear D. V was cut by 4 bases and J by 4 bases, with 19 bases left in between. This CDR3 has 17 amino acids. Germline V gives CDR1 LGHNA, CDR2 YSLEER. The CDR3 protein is CASSPLTWVVLTGELFF. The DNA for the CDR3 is TGCGCCAGCAGCCCCCTCACATGGGTGGTCCTCACCGGGGAGCTGTTTTTT.

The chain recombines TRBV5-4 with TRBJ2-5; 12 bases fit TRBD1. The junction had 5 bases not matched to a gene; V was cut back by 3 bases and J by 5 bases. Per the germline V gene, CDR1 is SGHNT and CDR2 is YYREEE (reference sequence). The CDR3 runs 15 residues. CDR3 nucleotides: TGTGCCAGCAGCTCGGGACAGGGGGCGGGGGAGACCCAGTACTTC. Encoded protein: CASSSGQGAGETQYF.

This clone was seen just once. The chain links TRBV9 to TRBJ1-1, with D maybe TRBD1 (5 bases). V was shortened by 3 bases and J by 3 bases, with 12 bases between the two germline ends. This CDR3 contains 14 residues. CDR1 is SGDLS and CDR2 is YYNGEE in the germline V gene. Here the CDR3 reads CASSAGTLDTEAFF. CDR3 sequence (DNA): TGTGCCAGCAGCGCAGGGACTTTAGACACTGAAGCTTTCTTT.